This T cell receptor (beta chain) was documented in a study of CXCR3-negative and CXCR3-positive naive CD8 T cells. Study summary: The study obtained 130 million to 150 million TRB reads, about 1.5 +/- 0.3 million per library. Study results and caveats: A higher hydrophobicity marked the TRB CDR3s of CXCR3-positive naive cells versus CXCR3-negative naive cells. Fresh PBMCs served for most assays, and CXCR3 expression fell partially after cryopreservation.

The CDR3 has 13 residues. Germline lookup yields CDR1 SGHDN and CDR2 FVKESK. TRB cDNA libraries were made by UMI-labeled 5' RACE. TCRdb re-called the 5' RACE reads and catalogs CDR3 proteins one per entry, DNA excluded. This table lists tens of thousands of distinct CDR3 sequences. Worth noting for this clonotype: The antigen remains unidentified.

The TCR was taken from a human donor in good health. Some clones in this sample may be carry-over from other donors' samples. Sequencing was done on a sample of naive CXCR3- CD8+ T cells from blood. Subset defined: CD45RO-CCR7+CD27+CD95- naive CD8+ T cells lacking CXCR3 (TNR3-). The V and J genes are TRBV14 and TRBJ2-6. CDR3 loop: CASSLMGANVLTF.